This TCR beta chain came from a study of shared T cell receptors in the human thymus. Per germline, CDR1 MGHRA and CDR2 YSYEKL. The V end was cut by 1 base, the J end by 4 bases, with 11 bases between. The CDR3 is made up of 15 amino acids. Generated by immunoSEQ multiplex PCR, the TCRdb table keeps only in-frame clones and is missing some. The repertoire includes hundreds of thousands of clones, approximately 87% of them detected once, and 0.0094% sits in the top ten. The sample was also reused in another study, on human thymus T cells. That study adds: Resections removed during corrective heart surgery provided the thymus tissue used. Thymic and blood repertoires showed apparently biased V and J gene usage.

This sequence joins TRBV4-1 and TRBJ1-3; D not certain. Sequences were obtained from thymocytes. The sequence derives from a boy under two years old with a congenital heart defect. The CDR3 DNA reads as TGCGCCAGCAGCCAAGGTCGCCAGGCGGGAAACACCATATATTTT. Its translation: CASSQGRQAGNTIYF.